The entry that follows covers one T cell receptor (beta chain) sequence. Within the sample, other DNA sequences also encode this same CDR3. This CDR3 region has 15 residues. J gave up 0 bases and V 4 bases, and 4 bases lay outside the gene matches. Germline values: CDR1 SGHRS, CDR2 YFSETQ. The data belong to a study of T cell changes during pregnancy in multiple sclerosis. The assay was immunoSEQ multiplex PCR, and TCRdb's table has in-frame clones only and misses some. The top ten clones hold under 0.9% of a sample with 30,000 to 40,000 clones, just over 90% of them seen once. The chain uses TRBV5-1 and TRBJ2-1; 7 positions match TRBD2. This receptor was obtained from a female donor with multiple sclerosis, enrolled in a pregnancy study. Sequencing used CD4+ T cells from peripheral blood mononuclear cells, obtained in the third trimester of pregnancy. The CDR3: CASSSASGSYNEQFF. CDR3 bases: TGCGCCAGCAGCAGTGCTAGCGGCTCCTACAATGAGCAGTTCTTC.